Following are 4 T cell receptor beta chains from one sample sequenced in a study of shared clonotypes between healthy human individuals. Assay used: immunoSEQ multiplex PCR; TCRdb lists only in-frame clones, some missing. The table lists around 1.1 million clones, around three quarters of them singletons, with 0.7% to 0.95% in the top ten. Sequenced material: memory CD4+ T cells from PBMCs. Subset of the sample: CD45RA-negative fraction. These receptors all stem from a man aged 18 to 29 in good health. Some clones in this sample may be carry-over from other donors' samples.

This chain connects TRBV9 to TRBJ2-5, with D perhaps matching TRBD1 (5 bases). V was trimmed by 0 bases and J by 5 bases, leaving 14 bases between them. CDR1 is SGDLS and CDR2 is YYNGEE in the germline V gene. The CDR3 consists of 15 residues. Here the CDR3 reads CASSVAAGRMETQYF. Here the CDR3 DNA reads TGTGCCAGCAGCGTAGCGGCAGGGCGAATGGAGACCCAGTACTTC.

The chain uses TRBV7-2 and TRBJ2-1; TRBD2 agrees at 11 bases. From germline, CDR1 is SGHTA and CDR2 FQGNSA. V was pared by 5 bases and J by 10 bases, with 13 bases of the junction left unmatched. This CDR3 contains 16 residues. The CDR3 coding sequence is TGTGCCAGCAGCGAAAATAGCGGGAGGGGACTCGGGGAGCAGTTCTTC. As protein: CASSENSGRGLGEQFF.

This clone was picked up a small number of times. The chain links TRBV11-2 to TRBJ2-4, with 7 bases aligning to TRBD1. The CDR3 loop spans 19 amino acids. The V segment lost 2 bases and the J segment 9 bases; nucleotides outside the gene matches: 22. Germline-derived CDR1 and CDR2 are SGHAT and FQNNGV. The CDR3 sequence: CASSLYSHLRQGSRGIQYF. CDR3 in DNA: TGTGCCAGCAGCTTATACTCTCACTTGCGACAGGGTTCACGGGGCATTCAGTACTTC. The complete variable domain, with remaining parts taken from reference TRBV11-2 and TRBJ2-4, reads EAGVAQSPRYKIIEKRQSVAFWCNPISGHATLYWYQQILGQGPKLLIQFQNNGVVDDSQLPKDRFSAERLKGVDSTLKIQPAKLEDSAVYLCASSLYSHLRQGSRGIQYFGAGTRLSVL.

In this sample, this clone turned up once. The chain recombines TRBV28 with TRBJ2-6; the D is unclear. The CDR3 is made up of 14 amino acids. Germline V gene sequence: CDR1 MDHEN, CDR2 SYDVKM. The CDR3 coding sequence is TGTGCTGTGAGTTTAGGTGAAGGGGCCAACGTCCTGACTTTC. Protein: CAVSLGEGANVLTF.